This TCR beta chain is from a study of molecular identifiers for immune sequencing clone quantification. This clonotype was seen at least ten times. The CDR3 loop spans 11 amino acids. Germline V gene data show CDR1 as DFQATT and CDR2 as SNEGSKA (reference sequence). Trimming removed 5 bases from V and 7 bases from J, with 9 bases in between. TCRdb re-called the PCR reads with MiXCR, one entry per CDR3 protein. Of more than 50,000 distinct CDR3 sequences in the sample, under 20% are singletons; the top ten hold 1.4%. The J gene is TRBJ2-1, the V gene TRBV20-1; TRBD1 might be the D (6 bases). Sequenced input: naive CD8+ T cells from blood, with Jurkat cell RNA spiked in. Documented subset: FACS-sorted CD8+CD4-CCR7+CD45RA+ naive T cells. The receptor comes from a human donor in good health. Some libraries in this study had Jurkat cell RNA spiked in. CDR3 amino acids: CSADRGNEQFF. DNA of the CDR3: TGCAGTGCTGATAGGGGGAATGAGCAGTTCTTC.